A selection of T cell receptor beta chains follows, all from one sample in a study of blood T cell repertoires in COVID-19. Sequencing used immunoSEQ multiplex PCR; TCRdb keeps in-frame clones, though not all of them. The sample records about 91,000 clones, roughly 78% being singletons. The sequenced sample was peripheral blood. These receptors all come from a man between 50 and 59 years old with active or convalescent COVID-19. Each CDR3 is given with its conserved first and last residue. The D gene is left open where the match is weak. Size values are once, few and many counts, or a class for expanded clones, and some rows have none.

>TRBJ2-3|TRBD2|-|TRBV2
CASSALAGGQDTQYF
TGTGCCAGCAGTGCGCTAGCGGGGGGCCAAGATACGCAGTATTTT
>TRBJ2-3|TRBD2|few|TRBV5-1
CASSLVPAGGTTDTQYF
TGCGCCAGCAGCTTGGTGCCAGCGGGGGGAACCACAGATACGCAGTATTTT
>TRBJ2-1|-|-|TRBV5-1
CASSLLAGGTGQFF
TGCGCCAGCAGCTTGCTTGCCGGGGGGACAGGGCAGTTCTTC
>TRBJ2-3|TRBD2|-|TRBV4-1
CASSQVQRGSTDTQYF
TGCGCCAGCAGCCAAGTTCAGCGGGGTAGCACAGATACGCAGTATTTT
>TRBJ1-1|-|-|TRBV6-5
CASSYSKRGEAFF
TGTGCCAGCAGTTACTCAAAAAGGGGCGAGGCTTTCTTT
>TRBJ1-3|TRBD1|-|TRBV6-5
CASCLGGPSGNTIYF
TGTGCCAGCTGTCTAGGGGGCCCTTCTGGAAACACCATATATTTT
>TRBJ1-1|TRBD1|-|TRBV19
CAKIEGAGNTEAFF
TGTGCCAAAATCGAGGGGGCGGGGAACACTGAAGCTTTCTTT
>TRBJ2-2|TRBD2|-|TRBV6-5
CASRAGGTGELFF
TGTGCCAGCAGGGCGGGGGGTACCGGGGAGCTGTTTTTT
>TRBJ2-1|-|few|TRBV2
CASSEFYYNEQFF
TGTGCCAGCAGTGAATTCTACTACAATGAGCAGTTCTTC
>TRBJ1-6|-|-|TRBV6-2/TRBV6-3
CASSYLAVPPPLHF
TGTGCCAGCAGTTACTTGGCGGTTCCGCCACCCCTCCACTTT
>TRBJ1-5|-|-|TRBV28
CASSLGGVSNQPQHF
TGTGCCAGCAGCCTAGGGGGGGTTAGCAATCAGCCCCAGCATTTT
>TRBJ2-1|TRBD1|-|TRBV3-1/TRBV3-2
CASSQAGTGSNEQFF
TGTGCCAGCAGCCAAGCCGGGACAGGTAGCAATGAGCAGTTCTTC
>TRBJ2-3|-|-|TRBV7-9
CASSLSSLSTDTQYF
TGTGCCAGCAGCCTCTCTAGCTTAAGCACAGATACGCAGTATTTT
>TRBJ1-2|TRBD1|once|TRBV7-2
CASCQQPGTGCGYTF
TGTGCCAGCTGCCAGCAGCCCGGGACAGGGTGCGGCTACACCTTC
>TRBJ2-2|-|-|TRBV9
CASSFGHGTGELFF
TGTGCCAGCAGCTTCGGACACGGCACCGGGGAGCTGTTTTTT
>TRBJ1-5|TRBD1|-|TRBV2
CARTPGTGDQPQHF
TGTGCCCGCACTCCCGGGACAGGGGATCAGCCCCAGCATTTT
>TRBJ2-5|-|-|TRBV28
CASKGQETQYF
TGTGCCAGCAAGGGGCAAGAGACCCAGTACTTC
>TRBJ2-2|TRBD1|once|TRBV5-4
CASSNPRGPDTGELFF
TGTGCCAGCAGCAACCCCAGGGGGCCGGACACCGGGGAGCTGTTTTTT
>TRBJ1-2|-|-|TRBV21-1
CASSKRTGAFYGYTF
TGTGCCAGCAGCAAACGGACAGGGGCGTTCTATGGCTACACCTTC
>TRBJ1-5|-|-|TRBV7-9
CASSLGLENQPQHF
TGTGCCAGCAGCTTAGGGTTGGAGAATCAGCCCCAGCATTTT
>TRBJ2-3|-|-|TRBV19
CASSIAPGGGTDTQYF
TGTGCCAGTAGTATAGCTCCCGGCGGGGGCACAGATACGCAGTATTTT
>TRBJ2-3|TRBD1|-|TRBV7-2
CASSLGWTGPDTQYF
TGTGCCAGCAGCTTAGGCTGGACAGGCCCAGATACGCAGTATTTT
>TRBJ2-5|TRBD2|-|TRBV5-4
CASSRGGQAETQYF
TGTGCCAGCAGCCGGGGGGGCCAGGCAGAGACCCAGTACTTC
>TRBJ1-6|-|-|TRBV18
CASSPLGTTHSPLHF
TGTGCCAGCTCACCACTAGGGACAACCCATTCACCCCTCCACTTT
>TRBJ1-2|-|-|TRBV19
CASGPRDNYGYTF
TGTGCCAGTGGGCCGCGAGACAACTATGGCTACACCTTC
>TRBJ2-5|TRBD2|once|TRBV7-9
CASTGLGDQQETQYF
TGTGCCAGCACGGGACTAGGGGACCAACAAGAGACCCAGTACTTC
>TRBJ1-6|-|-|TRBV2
CASSEPVSNSPLHF
TGTGCCAGCAGTGAACCTGTTTCTAATTCACCCCTCCACTTT
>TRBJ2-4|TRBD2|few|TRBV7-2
CASSTDRGGNIQYF
TGTGCCAGCAGCACAGACCGGGGGGGGAACATTCAGTACTTC
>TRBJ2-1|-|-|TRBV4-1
CASSQARAGTGSYNEQFF
TGCGCCAGCAGCCAAGCTCGGGCGGGGACCGGCTCCTACAATGAGCAGTTCTTC
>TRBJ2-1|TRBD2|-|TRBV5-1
CASSFSGGRGGEQFF
TGCGCCAGCAGTTTTAGCGGGGGCCGCGGCGGTGAGCAGTTCTTC
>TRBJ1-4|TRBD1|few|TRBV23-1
CASSLVDRGEEKLFF
TGCGCCAGCAGTCTCGTGGACAGGGGGGAAGAAAAACTGTTTTTT
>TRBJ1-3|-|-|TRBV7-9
CASSLANSGNTIYF
TGTGCCAGCAGCTTGGCCAACTCTGGAAACACCATATATTTT